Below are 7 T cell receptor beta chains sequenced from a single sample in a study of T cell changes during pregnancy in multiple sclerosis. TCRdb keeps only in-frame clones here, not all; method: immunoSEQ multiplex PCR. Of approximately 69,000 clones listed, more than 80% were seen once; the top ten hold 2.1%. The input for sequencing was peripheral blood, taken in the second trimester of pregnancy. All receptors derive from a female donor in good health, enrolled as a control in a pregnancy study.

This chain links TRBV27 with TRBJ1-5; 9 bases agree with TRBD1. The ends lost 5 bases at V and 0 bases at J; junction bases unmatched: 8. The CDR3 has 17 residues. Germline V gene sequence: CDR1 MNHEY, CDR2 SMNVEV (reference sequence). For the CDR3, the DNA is TGTGCCAGCAGTGAGCGACAGGGGGGACTTAGCAATCAGCCCCAGCATTTT. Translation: CASSERQGGLSNQPQHF.

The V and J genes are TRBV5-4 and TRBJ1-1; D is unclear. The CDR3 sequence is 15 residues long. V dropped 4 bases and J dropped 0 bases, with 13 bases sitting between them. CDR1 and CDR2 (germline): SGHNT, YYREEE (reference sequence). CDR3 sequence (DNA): TGTGCCAGCAGCCCCCGAGGGTGGATGAACACTGAAGCTTTCTTT. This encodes CASSPRGWMNTEAFF.

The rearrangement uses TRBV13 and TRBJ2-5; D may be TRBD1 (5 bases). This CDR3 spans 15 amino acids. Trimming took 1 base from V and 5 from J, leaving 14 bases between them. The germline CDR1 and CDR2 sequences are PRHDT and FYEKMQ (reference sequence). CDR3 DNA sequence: TGTGCCAGCAGCTTAGCGGTAGGGGTCGGGGAGACCCAGTACTTC. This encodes CASSLAVGVGETQYF.

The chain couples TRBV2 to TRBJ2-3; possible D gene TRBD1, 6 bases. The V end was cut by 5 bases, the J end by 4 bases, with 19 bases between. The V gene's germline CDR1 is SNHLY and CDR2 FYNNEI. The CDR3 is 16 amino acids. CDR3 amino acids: CASSNQGLRLADTQYF. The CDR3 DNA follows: TGTGCCAGCAGTAACCAGGGGTTACGGCTAGCAGATACGCAGTATTTT.

The CDR3 protein is CASSLDREETQYF. The DNA of the CDR3 is TGTGCCAGCAGCCTGGACAGGGAAGAGACCCAGTACTTC. The chain recombines TRBV7-2 with TRBJ2-5; TRBD1 matches at 8 bases. This CDR3 has 13 residues. Germline CDR1 is SGHTA and CDR2 is FQGNSA. V shed 5 bases and J 3 bases; nucleotides not matched to a gene: 2.

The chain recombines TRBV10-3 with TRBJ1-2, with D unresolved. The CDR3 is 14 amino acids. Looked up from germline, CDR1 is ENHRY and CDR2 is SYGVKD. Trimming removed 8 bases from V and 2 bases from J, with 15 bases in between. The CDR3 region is CAIQRADSNYGYTF. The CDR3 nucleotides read TGTGCCATCCAGCGGGCAGATTCCAACTATGGCTACACCTTC.

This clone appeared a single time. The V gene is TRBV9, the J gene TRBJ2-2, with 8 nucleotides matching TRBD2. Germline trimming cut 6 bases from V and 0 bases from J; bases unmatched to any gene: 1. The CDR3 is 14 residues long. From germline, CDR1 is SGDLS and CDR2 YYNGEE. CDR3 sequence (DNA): TGTGCCAGCACCGGGGGGGCGAACACCGGGGAGCTGTTTTTT. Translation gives CASTGGANTGELFF.